This entry lists 5 T cell receptor beta chains sequenced from one sample in a study of CD8 T cells in ankylosing spondylitis. TCRdb reprocessed the 5' RACE reads via MiXCR and lists one record per CDR3 protein. The table lists about 240,000 distinct CDR3 sequences, roughly 8.6% of them singletons. The sample taken for sequencing was blood, either unsorted or a sorted T cell fraction (not recorded which). The source of these receptors is a male donor with ankylosing spondylitis or in good health (not recorded which).

Ten or more counts support this clonotype. The CDR3 spells CASSQTAGGWETQYF. In DNA form, the CDR3 reads TGTGCCAGCAGCCAAACGGCGGGAGGATGGGAGACCCAGTACTTC. The chain links TRBV3-1 to TRBJ2-5; 8 nucleotides line up with TRBD2. The CDR3 loop spans 15 amino acids. CDR1 is LGHDT and CDR2 is YNNKEL in the germline V gene (reference sequence). The junction had 7 bases not matched to a gene; V was cut back by 2 bases and J by 5 bases.

This clonotype was detected ten times or more. The chain couples TRBV12-3 or TRBV12-4 to TRBJ2-7; no firm D call. Trimming cost V 6 bases and J 0 bases, with 6 bases left between them. The CDR3 has 12 amino acids. CDR3 DNA: TGTGCCAGCAGCCCCGCCTCCTACGAGCAGTACTTC. This encodes CASSPASYEQYF.

This clonotype showed up just once. This chain links TRBV7-9 with TRBJ1-1, with a weak D call TRBD1 (5 bases). In germline, CDR1 is SEHNR, CDR2 FQNEAQ (reference sequence). The CDR3 extends over 12 amino acids. The DNA for the CDR3 is TGTACATCCGACAGCGCGAACACTGAAGCTTTCTTT. Its translation is CTSDSANTEAFF.

At least ten counts were recorded for this clonotype. The rearrangement uses TRBV2 and TRBJ1-1; D unclear. The V end lost 10 bases, the J end lost 0 bases, and 6 bases lay between the germline ends. CDR1 and CDR2 from the germline V gene are SNHLY and FYNNEI. The CDR3 covers 11 residues. The CDR3 region is CATDLNTEAFF. CDR3 nucleotide sequence: TGTGCCACCGACTTGAACACTGAAGCTTTCTTT.

The sample holds many counts of this clonotype. The rearrangement joins TRBV5-5 to TRBJ1-5; D gene unclear. V dropped 2 bases and J dropped 0 bases, with 15 bases sitting between them. There are 17 residues in the CDR3. Germline-derived CDR1 and CDR2 are SGHKS and YYEKEE (reference sequence). The CDR3 DNA follows: TGTGCCAGCAGCTTTCAGGTCCTGCCCTATAGCAATCAGCCCCAGCATTTT. Encoded protein: CASSFQVLPYSNQPQHF.